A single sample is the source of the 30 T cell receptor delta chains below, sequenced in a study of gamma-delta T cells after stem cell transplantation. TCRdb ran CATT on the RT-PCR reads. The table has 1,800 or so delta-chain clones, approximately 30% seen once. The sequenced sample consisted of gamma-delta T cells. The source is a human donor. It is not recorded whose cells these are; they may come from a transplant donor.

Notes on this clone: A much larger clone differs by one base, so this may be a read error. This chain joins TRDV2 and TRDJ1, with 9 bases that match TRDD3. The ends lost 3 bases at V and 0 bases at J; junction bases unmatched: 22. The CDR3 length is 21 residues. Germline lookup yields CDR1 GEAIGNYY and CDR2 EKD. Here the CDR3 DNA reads TGTGCCTGTGACTGTCTGTCCCTAGCCCAACTGGGGGACCCGTACACCGATAAACTCATCTTT. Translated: CACDCLSLAQLGDPYTDKLIF.

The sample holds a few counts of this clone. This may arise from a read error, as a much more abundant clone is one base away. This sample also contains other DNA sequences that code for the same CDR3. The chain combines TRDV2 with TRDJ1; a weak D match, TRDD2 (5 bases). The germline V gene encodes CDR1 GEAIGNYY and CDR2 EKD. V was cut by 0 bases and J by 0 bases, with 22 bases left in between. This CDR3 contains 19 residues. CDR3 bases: TGTGCCTGTGACACCGTTCGTTACCCTACCTTGGAGTACACCGATAAACTCATCTTT. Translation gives CACDTVRYPTLEYTDKLIF.

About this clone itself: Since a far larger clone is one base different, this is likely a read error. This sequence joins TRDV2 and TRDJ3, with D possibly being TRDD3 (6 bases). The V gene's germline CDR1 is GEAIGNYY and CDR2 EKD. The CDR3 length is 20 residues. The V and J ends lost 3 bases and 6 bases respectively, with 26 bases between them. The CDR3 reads CACDRTHLSGALMDTRQMFF. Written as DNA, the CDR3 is TGTGCCTGTGACCGGACCCATCTTTCTGGGGCACTGATGGACACCCGACAGATGTTTTTC.

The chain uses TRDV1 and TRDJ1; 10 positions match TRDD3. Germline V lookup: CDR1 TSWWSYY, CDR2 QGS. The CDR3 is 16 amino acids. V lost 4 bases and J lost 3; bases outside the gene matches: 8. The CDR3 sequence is CALGGPSTGGSDKLIF. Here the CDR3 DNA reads TGTGCTCTTGGGGGTCCCAGTACTGGGGGATCCGATAAACTCATCTTT.

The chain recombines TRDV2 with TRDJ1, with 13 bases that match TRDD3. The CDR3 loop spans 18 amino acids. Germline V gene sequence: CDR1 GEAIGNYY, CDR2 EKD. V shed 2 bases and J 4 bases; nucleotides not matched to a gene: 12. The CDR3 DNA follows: TGTGCCTGTGACAGACTGGGGGATACGGAGAAGTCGGGCGATAAACTCATCTTT. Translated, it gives CACDRLGDTEKSGDKLIF.

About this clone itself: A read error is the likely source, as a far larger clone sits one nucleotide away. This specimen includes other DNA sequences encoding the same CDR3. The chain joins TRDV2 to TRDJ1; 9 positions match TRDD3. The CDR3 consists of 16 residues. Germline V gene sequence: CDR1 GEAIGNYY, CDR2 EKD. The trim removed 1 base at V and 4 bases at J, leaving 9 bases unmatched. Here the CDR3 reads CACDTVRGDTRDKLIF. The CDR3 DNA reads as TGTGCCTGTGACACTGTAAGGGGGGATACTCGCGATAAACTCATCTTT.

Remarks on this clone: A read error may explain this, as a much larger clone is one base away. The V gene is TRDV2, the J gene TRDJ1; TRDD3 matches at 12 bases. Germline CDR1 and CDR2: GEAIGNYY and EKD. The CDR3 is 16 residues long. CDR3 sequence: CACDHVLGDTNDKPIF. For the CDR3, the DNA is TGTGCCTGTGACCACGTACTGGGGGATACTAACGATAAACCCATCTTT.

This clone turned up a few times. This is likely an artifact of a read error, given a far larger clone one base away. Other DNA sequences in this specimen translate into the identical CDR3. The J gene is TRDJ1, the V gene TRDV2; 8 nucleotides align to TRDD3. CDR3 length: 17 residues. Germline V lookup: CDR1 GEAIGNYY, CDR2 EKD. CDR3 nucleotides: TGTGCCTGTGACACGGCTGGGGGAGGCGGCGAGCGGGATAAACTCATCTTC. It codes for CACDTAGGGGERDKLIF.

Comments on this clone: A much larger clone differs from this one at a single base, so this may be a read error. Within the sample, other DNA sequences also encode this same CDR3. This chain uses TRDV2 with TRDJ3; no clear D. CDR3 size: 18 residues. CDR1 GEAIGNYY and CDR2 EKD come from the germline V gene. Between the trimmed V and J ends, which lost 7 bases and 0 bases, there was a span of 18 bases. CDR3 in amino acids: CACDPAGGSSWDTRQMFF. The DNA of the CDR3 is TGTGCCTGCGACCCCGCCGGCGGGAGCTCCTGGGACACCCGACAGATGTTTTTC.

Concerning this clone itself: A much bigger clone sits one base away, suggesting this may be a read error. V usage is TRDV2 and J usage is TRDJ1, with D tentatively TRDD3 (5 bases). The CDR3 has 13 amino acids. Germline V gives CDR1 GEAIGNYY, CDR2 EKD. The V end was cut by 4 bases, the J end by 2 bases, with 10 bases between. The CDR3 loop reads CACEPIRTDKLIF. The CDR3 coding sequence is TGTGCCTGTGAGCCTATACGAACCGATAAACTCATCTTT.

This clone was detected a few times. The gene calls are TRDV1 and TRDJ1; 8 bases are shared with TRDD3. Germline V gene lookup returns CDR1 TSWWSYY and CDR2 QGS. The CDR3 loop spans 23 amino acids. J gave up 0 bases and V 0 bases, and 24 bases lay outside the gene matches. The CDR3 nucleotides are TGTGCTCTTGGGGAACTGATCGCCAGATACGGGGGAGGGGGATATGGGTACACCGATAAACTCATCTTT. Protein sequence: CALGELIARYGGGGYGYTDKLIF.

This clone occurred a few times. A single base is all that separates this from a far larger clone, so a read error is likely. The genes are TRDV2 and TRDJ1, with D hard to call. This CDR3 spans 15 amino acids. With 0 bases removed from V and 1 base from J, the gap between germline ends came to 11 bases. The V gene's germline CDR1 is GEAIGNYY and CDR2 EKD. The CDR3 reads CACDTVPGTTDKLIF. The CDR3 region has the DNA TGTGCCTGTGACACCGTACCTGGAACCACCGATAAACTCATCTTT.

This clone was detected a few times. This CDR3 is CACDATGGYKSSWDTRQMFF. The CDR3 DNA reads TGTGCCTGTGACGCCACTGGGGGATATAAGAGCTCCTGGGACACCCGACAGATGTTTTTC. V usage is TRDV2 and J usage is TRDJ3, with TRDD3 matching 11 bases. CDR1 and CDR2 (germline): GEAIGNYY, EKD. This CDR3 region has 20 residues. V shed 3 bases and J 0 bases; nucleotides not matched to a gene: 9.

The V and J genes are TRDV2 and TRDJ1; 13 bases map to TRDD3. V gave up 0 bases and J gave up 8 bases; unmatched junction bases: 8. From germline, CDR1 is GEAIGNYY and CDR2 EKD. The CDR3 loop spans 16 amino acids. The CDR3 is CACDTVSTGGYAKLIF. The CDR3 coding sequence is TGTGCCTGTGACACCGTTAGTACTGGGGGATACGCAAAACTCATCTTT.

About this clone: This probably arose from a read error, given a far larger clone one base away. Here the CDR3 DNA reads TGTGCCTGTGACACCGGGGGATATCAGAGCTCCTGGGACATCCGACAGATGTTTTTC. Translating gives CACDTGGYQSSWDIRQMFF. This sequence joins TRDV2 and TRDJ3; 8 nucleotides match TRDD3. CDR1 and CDR2 (germline): GEAIGNYY, EKD. The CDR3 covers 19 residues.

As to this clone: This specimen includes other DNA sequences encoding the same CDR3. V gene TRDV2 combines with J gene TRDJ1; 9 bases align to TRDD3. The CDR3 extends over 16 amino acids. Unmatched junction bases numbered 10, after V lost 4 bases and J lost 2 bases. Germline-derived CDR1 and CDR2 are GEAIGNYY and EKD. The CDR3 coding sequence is TGTGCCTGTGATAAGCTGGGGGATTTGGGAACCGATAAACTCATCTTT. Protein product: CACDKLGDLGTDKLIF.

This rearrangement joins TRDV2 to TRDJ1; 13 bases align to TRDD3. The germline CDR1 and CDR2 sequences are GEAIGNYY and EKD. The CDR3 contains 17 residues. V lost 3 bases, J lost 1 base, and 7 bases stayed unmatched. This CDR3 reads CACDPVLGDTRTDKLIF. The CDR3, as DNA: TGTGCCTGTGACCCGGTACTGGGGGATACGCGCACCGATAAACTCATCTTT.

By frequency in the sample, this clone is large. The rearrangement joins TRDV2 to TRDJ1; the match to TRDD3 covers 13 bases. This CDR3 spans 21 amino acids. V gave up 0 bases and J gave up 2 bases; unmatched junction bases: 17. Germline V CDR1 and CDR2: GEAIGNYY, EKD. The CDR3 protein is CACDTVSTHVLGDTKTDKLIF. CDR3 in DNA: TGTGCCTGTGACACCGTATCTACTCACGTACTGGGGGATACGAAGACCGATAAACTCATCTTT.

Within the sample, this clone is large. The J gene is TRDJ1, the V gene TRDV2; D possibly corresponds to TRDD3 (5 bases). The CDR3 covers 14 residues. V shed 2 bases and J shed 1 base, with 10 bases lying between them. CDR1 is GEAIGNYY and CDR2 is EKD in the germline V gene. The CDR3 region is CACDNIRGTDKLIF. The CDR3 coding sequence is TGTGCCTGTGACAACATACGCGGCACCGATAAACTCATCTTT.

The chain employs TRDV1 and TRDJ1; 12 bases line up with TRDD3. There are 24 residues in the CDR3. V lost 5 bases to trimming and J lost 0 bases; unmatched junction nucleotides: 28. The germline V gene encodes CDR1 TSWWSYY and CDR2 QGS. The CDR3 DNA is TGTGCTCTTGGGTGGAACGGATGGCCTTTTCCTACTCTGGGGGATACGGGGGACACCGATAAACTCATCTTT. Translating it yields CALGWNGWPFPTLGDTGDTDKLIF.

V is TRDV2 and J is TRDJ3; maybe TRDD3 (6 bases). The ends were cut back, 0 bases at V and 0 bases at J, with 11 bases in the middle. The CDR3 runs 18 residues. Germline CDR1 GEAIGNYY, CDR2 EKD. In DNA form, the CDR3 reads TGTGCCTGTGACACCGCGTCGGGGGACTCCTGGGACACCCGACAGATGTTTTTC. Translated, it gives CACDTASGDSWDTRQMFF.

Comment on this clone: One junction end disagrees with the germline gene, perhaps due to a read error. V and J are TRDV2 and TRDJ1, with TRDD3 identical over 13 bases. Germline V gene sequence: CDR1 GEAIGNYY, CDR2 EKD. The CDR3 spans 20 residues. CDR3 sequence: CACDTIQGVLGDTRADTLIF. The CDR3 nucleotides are TGTGCCTGTGACACCATTCAAGGCGTACTGGGGGATACGCGGGCCGATACACTCATCTTT.

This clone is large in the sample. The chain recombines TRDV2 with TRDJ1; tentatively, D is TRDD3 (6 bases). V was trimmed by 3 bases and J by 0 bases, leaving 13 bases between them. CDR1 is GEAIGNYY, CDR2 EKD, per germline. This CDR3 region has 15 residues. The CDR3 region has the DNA TGTGCCTGTGACCCCGTGGGGGGGTACACCGATAAACTCATCTTT. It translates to CACDPVGGYTDKLIF.

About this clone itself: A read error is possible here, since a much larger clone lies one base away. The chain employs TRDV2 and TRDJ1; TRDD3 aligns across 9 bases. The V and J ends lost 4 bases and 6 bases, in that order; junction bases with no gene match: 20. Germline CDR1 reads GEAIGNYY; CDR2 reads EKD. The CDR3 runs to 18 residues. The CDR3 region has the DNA TGTGCCTGTGAGTCCCTGTATGGATCTGGGGGATGCGTCAATAAACTCATCTTT. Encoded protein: CACESLYGSGGCVNKLIF.

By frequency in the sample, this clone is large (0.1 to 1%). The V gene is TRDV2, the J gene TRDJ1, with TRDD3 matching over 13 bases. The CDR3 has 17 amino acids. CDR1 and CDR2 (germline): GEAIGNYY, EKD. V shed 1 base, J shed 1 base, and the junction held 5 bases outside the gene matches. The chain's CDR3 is CACDTLLGDTLTDKLIF. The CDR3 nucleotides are TGTGCCTGTGACACTCTACTGGGGGATACGCTCACCGATAAACTCATCTTT.

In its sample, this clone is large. CDR3 bases: TGTGCCTGTGACACCGTGGAGAGGCGAACAAACACCGATAAACTCATCTTT. Its protein is CACDTVERRTNTDKLIF. The chain has TRDV2 and TRDJ1; unclear D gene. The CDR3 spans 17 residues. The V gene's germline CDR1 is GEAIGNYY and CDR2 EKD. V was pared by 0 bases and J by 0 bases, with 16 bases between.

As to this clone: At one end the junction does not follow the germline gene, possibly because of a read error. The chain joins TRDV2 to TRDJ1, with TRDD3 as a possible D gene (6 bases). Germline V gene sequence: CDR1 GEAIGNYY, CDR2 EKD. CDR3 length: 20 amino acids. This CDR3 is CACDTVRREGLGTNTDKVIF. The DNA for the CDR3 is TGTGCCTGTGACACCGTTCGTAGGGAAGGACTGGGAACAAACACCGATAAAGTCATCTTT.

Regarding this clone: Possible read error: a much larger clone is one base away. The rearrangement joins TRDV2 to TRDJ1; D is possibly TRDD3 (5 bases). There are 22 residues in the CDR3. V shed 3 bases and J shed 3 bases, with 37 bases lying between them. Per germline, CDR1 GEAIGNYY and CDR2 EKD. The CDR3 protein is CACDCVVDHARSGAGSSDKLIF. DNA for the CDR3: TGTGCCTGTGACTGTGTCGTGGATCATGCGAGGAGTGGGGCTGGTTCTTCCGATAAACTCATCTTT.

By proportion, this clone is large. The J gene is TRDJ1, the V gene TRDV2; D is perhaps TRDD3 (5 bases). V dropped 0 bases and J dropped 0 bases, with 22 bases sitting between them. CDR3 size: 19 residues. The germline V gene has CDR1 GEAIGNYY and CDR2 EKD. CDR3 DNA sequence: TGTGCCTGTGACACCGTGGGGACGACCGCGGCCCGGTACACCGATAAACTCATCTTT. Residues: CACDTVGTTAARYTDKLIF.

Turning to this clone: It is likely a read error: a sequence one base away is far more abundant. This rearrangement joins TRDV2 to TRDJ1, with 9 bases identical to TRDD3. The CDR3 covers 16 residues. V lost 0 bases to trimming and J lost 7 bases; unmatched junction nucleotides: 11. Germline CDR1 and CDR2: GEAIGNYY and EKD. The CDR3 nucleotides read TGTGCCTGTGACACCCTGGGGGATCCCCACGCAGGTAAACTCATCTTT. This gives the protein CACDTLGDPHAGKLIF.